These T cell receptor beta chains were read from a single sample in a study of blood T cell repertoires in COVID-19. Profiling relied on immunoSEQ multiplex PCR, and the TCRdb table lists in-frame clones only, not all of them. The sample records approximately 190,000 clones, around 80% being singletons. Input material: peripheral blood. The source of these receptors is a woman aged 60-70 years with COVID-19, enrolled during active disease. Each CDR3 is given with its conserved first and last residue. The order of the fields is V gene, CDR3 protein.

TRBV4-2,CASSQTSPGSGNTIYF
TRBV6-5,CASSYGTAGRETQYF
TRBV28,CASSVGGADLNEQFF
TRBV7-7,CASTPRIGTSSGSLSQTQYF
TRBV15,CATSRDTNSYNEQFF
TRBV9,CASSPIADAYEQYF
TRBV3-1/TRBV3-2,CASSLSGQNNSPLHF
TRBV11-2,CASSGTSGGTGELFF
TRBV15,CATSSTGSPNYGYTF
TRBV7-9,CASSPRVNMDTEAFF
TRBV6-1,CASSGGTGGTGNTIYF
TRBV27,CASKTLDRSYEQYF
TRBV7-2,CASSEWTSGREETQYF
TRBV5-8,CASSSHRQNKGAGELFF
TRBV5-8,CASSLDRSSNQPQHF
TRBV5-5,CASSLQGDNYGYTF
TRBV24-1,CATSDPREVLTGNTIYF
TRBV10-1,CASSPIIAGGADTQYF
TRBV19,CASTLGSPTGELFF
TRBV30,CAWSLGSSYEQYF
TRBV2,CASSAVASGGAGNTQYF
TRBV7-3,CASSFDGEATEAFF
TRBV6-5,CASSPFLEQFF
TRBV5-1,CASSLARTSAGTF
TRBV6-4,CASSDSFGQGVAFF
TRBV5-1,CASSLAGTGEQFF
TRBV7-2,CASSLRSHNSPLHF
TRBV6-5,CASSRTWGGGKPQHF
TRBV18,CASSPPAGGSGNQPQHF
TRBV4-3,CASSQGTGPYGYTF
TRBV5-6,CASSLSFLTSTGELFF
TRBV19,CASSIEIRRSGELFF
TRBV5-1,CASSPASESSYNEQFF
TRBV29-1,CSAQGAYEQYF
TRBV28,CASSFSSTNEKLFF
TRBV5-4,CASSLTGVNTGELFF
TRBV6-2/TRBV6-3,CASSKNPGTNLYGYTF
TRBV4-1,CATKKASGRNSYNEQFF
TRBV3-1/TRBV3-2,CASSQGGGNSPLHF
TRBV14,CASSQGLLYGYTF
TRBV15,CATSSTLTSGVNF
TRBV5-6,CASSPSGRASRNEQFF
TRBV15,CATSSGTGRTEAFF
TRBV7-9,CASSERLAVNTGELFF
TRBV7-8,CASSRTSGRPLAKNIQYF
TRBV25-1,CATSRVGAGELFF
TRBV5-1,CASSLDATGASPLHF
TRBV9,CASSPHGGGASGELFF
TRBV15,CATSRDPGAVQNTEAFF
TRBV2,CASSERETQETQYF
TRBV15,CATSRDNYQPQHF
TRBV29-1,CSVGDGTGIGELFF
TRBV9,CASSGDSDEQFF
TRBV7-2,CASSLQGGANTGELFF
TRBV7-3,CASSSTASSYNEQFF
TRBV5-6,CASSLVVASVNTGELFF
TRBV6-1,CASSERVGTGRRETQYF
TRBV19,CASTPGQGYNSPLHF
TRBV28,CASSPPGQLTGNTIYF
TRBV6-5,CASSYSLAGVNGELFF